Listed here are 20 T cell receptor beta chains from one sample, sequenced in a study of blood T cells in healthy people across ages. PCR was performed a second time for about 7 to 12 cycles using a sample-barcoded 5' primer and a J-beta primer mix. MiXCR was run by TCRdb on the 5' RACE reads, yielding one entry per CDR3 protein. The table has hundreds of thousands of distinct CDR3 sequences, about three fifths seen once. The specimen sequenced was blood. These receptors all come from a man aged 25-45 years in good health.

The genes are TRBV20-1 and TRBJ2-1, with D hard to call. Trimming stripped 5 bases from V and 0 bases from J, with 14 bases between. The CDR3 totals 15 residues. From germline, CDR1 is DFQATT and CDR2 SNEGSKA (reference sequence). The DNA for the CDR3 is TGCAGTGCTCGAAACTCTGCCAGCTCCTACAATGAGCAGTTCTTC. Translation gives CSARNSASSYNEQFF.

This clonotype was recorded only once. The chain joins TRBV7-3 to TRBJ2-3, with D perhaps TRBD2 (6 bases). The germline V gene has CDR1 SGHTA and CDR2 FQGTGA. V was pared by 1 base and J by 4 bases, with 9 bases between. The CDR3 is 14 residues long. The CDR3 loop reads CASSLSGISDTQYF. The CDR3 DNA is TGTGCCAGCAGCTTAAGCGGGATTTCAGATACGCAGTATTTT.

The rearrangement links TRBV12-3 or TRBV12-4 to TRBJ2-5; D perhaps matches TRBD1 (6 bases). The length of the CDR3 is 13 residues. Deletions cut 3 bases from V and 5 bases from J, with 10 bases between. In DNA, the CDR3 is TGTGCCAGCAGTTTTCAGGGGTGGGAGACCCAGTACTTC. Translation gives CASSFQGWETQYF.

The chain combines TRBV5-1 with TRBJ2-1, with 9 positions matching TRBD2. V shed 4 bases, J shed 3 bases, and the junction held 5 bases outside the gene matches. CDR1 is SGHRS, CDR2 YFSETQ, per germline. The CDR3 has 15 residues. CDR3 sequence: CASSQASGVYNEQFF. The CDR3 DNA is TGCGCCAGCAGCCAGGCTAGCGGGGTCTACAATGAGCAGTTCTTC.

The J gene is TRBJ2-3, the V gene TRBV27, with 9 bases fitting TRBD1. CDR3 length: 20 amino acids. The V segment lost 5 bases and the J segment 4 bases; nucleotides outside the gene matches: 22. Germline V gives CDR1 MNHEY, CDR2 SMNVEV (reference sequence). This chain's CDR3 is CASSPSPFAVGQGSADTQYF. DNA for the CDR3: TGTGCCAGCAGTCCCTCGCCATTCGCCGTCGGACAGGGGAGCGCAGATACGCAGTATTTT.

CDR3 bases: TGTGCCAGCAGCTCTCTGACAGGGTCCTACGAGCAGTACTTC. This translates into CASSSLTGSYEQYF. The chain joins TRBV7-2 to TRBJ2-7, with 7 bases identical to TRBD1. CDR3 size: 14 residues. V shed 4 bases and J 1 base; nucleotides not matched to a gene: 4. Germline-derived CDR1 and CDR2 are SGHTA and FQGNSA. Drawing the rest from reference TRBV7-2 and TRBJ2-7, the complete variable domain is GAGVSQSPSNKVTEKGKDVELRCDPISGHTALYWYRQSLGQGLEFLIYFQGNSAPDKSGLPSDRFSAERTGGSVSTLTIQRTQQEDSAVYLCASSSLTGSYEQYFGPGTRLTVT.

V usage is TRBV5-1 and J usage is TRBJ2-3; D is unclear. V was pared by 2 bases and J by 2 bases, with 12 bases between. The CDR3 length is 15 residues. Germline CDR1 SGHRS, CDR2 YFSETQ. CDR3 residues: CASSFGRGYTDTQYF. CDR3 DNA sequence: TGCGCCAGCAGCTTTGGCCGCGGCTACACAGATACGCAGTATTTT.

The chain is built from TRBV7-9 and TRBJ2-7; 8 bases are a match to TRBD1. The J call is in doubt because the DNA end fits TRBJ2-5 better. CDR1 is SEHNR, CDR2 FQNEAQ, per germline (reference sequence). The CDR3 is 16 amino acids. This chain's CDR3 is CASSLDSPTGGETQYF. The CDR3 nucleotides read TGTGCCAGCAGCTTAGATTCGCCAACAGGGGGAGAGACCCAGTACTTC.

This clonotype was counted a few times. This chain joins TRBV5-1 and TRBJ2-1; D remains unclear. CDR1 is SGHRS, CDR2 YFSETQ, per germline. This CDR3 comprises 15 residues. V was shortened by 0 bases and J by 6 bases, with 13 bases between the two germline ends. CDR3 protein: CASSLGAGLGNEQFF. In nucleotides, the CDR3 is TGCGCCAGCAGCTTGGGTGCTGGTCTCGGCAATGAGCAGTTCTTC.

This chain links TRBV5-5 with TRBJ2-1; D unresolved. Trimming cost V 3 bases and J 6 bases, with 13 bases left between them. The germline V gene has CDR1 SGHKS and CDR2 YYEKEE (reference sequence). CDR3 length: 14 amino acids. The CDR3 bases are TGTGCCAGCAGCTCGCCATTCCCGAGCAATGAGCAGTTCTTC. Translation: CASSSPFPSNEQFF.

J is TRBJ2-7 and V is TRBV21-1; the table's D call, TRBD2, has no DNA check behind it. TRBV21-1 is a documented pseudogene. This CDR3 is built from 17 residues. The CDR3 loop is CASSNTTSGRKIYEQYF. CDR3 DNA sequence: TGTGCCAGCAGCAACACAACTAGCGGGAGGAAAATCTACGAGCAGTACTTC.

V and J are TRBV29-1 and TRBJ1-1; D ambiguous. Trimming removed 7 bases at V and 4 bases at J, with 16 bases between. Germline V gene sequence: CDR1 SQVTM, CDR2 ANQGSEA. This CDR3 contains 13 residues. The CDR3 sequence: CSAGPPDGTEAFF. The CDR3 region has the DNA TGCAGCGCCGGTCCCCCGGACGGCACTGAAGCTTTCTTT.

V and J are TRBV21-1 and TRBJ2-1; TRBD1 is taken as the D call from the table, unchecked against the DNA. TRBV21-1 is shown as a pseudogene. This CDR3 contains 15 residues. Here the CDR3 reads CASSVTGGIEDEQFF. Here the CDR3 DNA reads TGTGCCAGCAGCGTGACAGGGGGCATAGAGGATGAGCAGTTCTTC.

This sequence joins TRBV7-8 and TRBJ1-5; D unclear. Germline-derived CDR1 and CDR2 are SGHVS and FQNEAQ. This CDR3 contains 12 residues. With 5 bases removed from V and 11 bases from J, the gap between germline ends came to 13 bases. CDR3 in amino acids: CASSPHGPAQHF. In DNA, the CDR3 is TGTGCCAGCAGCCCCCATGGCCCTGCCCAGCATTTT.

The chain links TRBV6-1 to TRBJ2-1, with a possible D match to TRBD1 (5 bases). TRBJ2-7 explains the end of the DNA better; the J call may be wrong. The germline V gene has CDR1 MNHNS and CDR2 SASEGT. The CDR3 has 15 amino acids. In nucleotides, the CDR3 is TGTGCCAGCAGTGAGGCAGGGAAGACCTACAATGAGCAGTACTTC. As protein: CASSEAGKTYNEQYF.

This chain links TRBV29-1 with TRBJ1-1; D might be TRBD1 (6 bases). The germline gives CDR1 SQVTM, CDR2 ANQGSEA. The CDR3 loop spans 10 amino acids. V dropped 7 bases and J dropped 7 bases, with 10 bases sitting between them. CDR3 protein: CSAGDGEAFF. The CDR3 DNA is TGCAGCGCAGGGGACGGTGAAGCTTTCTTT.

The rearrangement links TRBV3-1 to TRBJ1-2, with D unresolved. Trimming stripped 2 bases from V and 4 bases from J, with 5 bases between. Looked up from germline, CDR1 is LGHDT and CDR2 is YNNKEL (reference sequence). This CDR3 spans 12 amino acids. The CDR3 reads CASSQPSYGYTF. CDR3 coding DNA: TGTGCCAGCAGCCAACCTTCCTATGGCTACACCTTC.

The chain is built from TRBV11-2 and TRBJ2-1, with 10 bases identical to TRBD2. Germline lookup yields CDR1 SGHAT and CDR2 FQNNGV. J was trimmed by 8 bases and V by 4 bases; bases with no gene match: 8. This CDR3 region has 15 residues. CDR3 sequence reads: CASSSLAGFLYEQFF. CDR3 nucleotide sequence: TGTGCCAGCAGCTCACTAGCGGGATTTCTGTATGAGCAGTTCTTC.

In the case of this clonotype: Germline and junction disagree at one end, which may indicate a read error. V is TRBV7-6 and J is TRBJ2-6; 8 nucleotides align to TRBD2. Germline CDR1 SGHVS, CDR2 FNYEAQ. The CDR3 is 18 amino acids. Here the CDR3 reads CASSPKHGGDSGANVPTF. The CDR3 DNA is TGTGCCAGCAGTCCGAAGCACGGGGGGGACTCTGGGGCCAACGTCCCGACTTTC.

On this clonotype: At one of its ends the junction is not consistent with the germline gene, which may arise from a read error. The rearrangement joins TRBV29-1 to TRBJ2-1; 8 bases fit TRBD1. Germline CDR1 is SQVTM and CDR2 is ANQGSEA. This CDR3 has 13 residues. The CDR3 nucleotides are TGCAGCGTTGCGGCGGACAGGGTCTCTGAGCGGTTCTTC. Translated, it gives CSVAADRVSERFF.